One and the same sample provided the 29 T cell receptor beta chains below, sequenced in a study of breast tumors, draining lymph nodes, adjacent tissues. TCRdb reprocessed the multiplex PCR reads with MiXCR, giving one entry per CDR3 protein. The sample holds about 130,000 distinct CDR3 sequences; 15% to 20% are singletons and the top ten take less than 4%. The lymph nodes were axillary draining lymph nodes from breast cancer patients. Sample: axillary lymph node tissue. These receptors were obtained from a female donor with breast cancer. Some clones in this sample may be carry-over from other donors' samples.

This clonotype came up many times. CDR3 in amino acids: CASSSVKFSSGNTIYF. The CDR3 nucleotides are TGTGCCAGCAGTTCCGTGAAGTTCTCCTCTGGAAACACCATATATTTT. This chain links TRBV6-5 with TRBJ1-3; unclear D gene. This CDR3 is 16 amino acids long. Germline CDR1 MNHEY, CDR2 SVGAGI. Trimming stripped 4 bases from V and 0 bases from J, with 13 bases between.

In this sample, this clonotype turned up a few times. A single base separates this from a much larger clone, so it may be a read error. CDR3 protein: CASSPLPGTSTYEQCF. In DNA form, the CDR3 reads TGTGCCAGCTCGCCCCTCCCCGGGACTAGCACCTACGAGCAGTGCTTC. The chain links TRBV18 to TRBJ2-7; 9 bases fit TRBD2. The CDR3 totals 16 residues. Germline V gene sequence: CDR1 KGHSH, CDR2 LQKENI.

There are many counts of this clonotype. The chain recombines TRBV2 with TRBJ1-6; perhaps TRBD1 as D (5 bases). Germline V lookup: CDR1 SNHLY, CDR2 FYNNEI. The CDR3 has 14 residues. V dropped 5 bases and J dropped 6 bases, with 11 bases sitting between them. In DNA, the CDR3 is TGTGCCAGCAGTTTACGACAGACTAATTCACCCCTCCACTTT. Residues: CASSLRQTNSPLHF.

In its sample, this clonotype was seen many times. V is TRBV6-5 and J is TRBJ2-2; D assignment may be TRBD1 or TRBD2 (5 bases each). The V gene lost 5 bases and the J gene lost 6 bases, with 13 bases spanning the gap. CDR3 size: 14 residues. Germline CDR1 is MNHEY and CDR2 is SVGAGI. The CDR3 DNA is TGTGCCAGCAGTGAGGGGTTGGTAGCCGGGGAGCTGTTTTTT. It encodes CASSEGLVAGELFF.

This clonotype was seen ten or more times. The chain joins TRBV27 to TRBJ1-6; D is undetermined. The germline V gene has CDR1 MNHEY and CDR2 SMNVEV (reference sequence). The CDR3 is 13 residues long. Trimming removed 0 bases from V and 8 bases from J, with 5 bases in between. CDR3 DNA: TGTGCCAGCAGTTTATCGTTATATTCACCCCTCCACTTT. Translating gives CASSLSLYSPLHF.

In regard to this clonotype: This could be a read error, since a much larger clone is one nucleotide away. The gene calls are TRBV19 and TRBJ2-7, with D possibly being TRBD1 (6 bases). CDR1 and CDR2 (germline): LNHDA, SQIVND (reference sequence). This CDR3 spans 14 amino acids. CDR3 sequence: CAGSTPGTTYEQYF. The CDR3 region has the DNA TGTGCCGGTAGTACACCCGGGACAACCTACGAGCAGTACTTC.

This clonotype was counted between two and nine times. A read error is possible here, since a much larger clone lies one base away. The chain has TRBV11-2 and TRBJ2-7; 9 nucleotides match TRBD1. In germline, CDR1 is SGHAT, CDR2 FQNNGV. This CDR3 contains 15 residues. V shed 5 bases and J 0 bases; nucleotides not matched to a gene: 5. The DNA for the CDR3 is TGTGCCAGCAGCGCGGGACAGGGAGGCTCCTACGAGCAGTACTTC. This sequence encodes CASSAGQGGSYEQYF.

In this sample, this clonotype turned up a few times. V usage is TRBV6-6 and J usage is TRBJ2-3, with 7 bases matching TRBD2. This CDR3 region has 15 residues. Per germline, CDR1 MNHNY and CDR2 SVGAGI (reference sequence). The V segment lost 6 bases and the J segment 1 base; nucleotides outside the gene matches: 7. The CDR3 region has the DNA TGTGCCAGCAGGCCCGGGAGGATTGGCACAGATACGCAGTATTTT. It translates to CASRPGRIGTDTQYF.

This clonotype has a count of ten or more. This chain joins TRBV7-9 and TRBJ2-5; 10 nucleotides agree with TRBD2. The ends lost 9 bases at V and 7 bases at J; junction bases unmatched: 8. In germline, CDR1 is SEHNR, CDR2 FQNEAQ (reference sequence). This CDR3 is built from 13 residues. The CDR3 sequence: CASTSGAVGTQYF. DNA of the CDR3: TGTGCCAGTACTAGCGGGGCTGTAGGGACCCAGTACTTC.

This clonotype was observed at least ten times. V gene TRBV5-5 combines with J gene TRBJ2-7, with D possibly matching TRBD1 (6 bases). Looked up from germline, CDR1 is SGHKS and CDR2 is YYEKEE (reference sequence). This CDR3 region has 13 residues. The germline V and J ends were trimmed by 5 bases and 2 bases, with 11 bases remaining between them. CDR3 in amino acids: CASSQGYPYEQYF. The CDR3 bases are TGTGCCAGCAGTCAGGGGTACCCCTACGAGCAGTACTTC.

At least ten counts were recorded for this clonotype. CDR3 coding DNA: TGTGCCAGCAGTGAGTCACGGGACATTCGATACTACGAGCAGTACTTC. Its translation: CASSESRDIRYYEQYF. The chain links TRBV6-1 to TRBJ2-7; D is perhaps TRBD1 (6 bases). Trimming removed 3 bases from V and 3 bases from J, with 18 bases in between. CDR1 and CDR2 (germline): MNHNS, SASEGT. The CDR3 contains 16 residues.

In this sample, this clonotype turned up many times. V and J are TRBV20-1 and TRBJ1-6; D is ambiguous. The length of the CDR3 is 13 residues. Germline loops: CDR1 DFQATT, CDR2 SNEGSKA (reference sequence). Trimming shortened V by 5 bases and J by 6 bases, and 11 bases separated the two germline ends. Written as DNA, the CDR3 is TGCAGTGCTGGGTTTGGTCCTAATTCACCCCTCCACTTT. Protein: CSAGFGPNSPLHF.

Remarks on this clonotype: A much larger clone lies a single base off, so this may be a read error. The rearrangement uses TRBV19 and TRBJ2-7; no definite D call. Germline-derived CDR1 and CDR2 are LNHDA and SQIVND (reference sequence). The CDR3 sequence is 15 residues long. Trimming took off 3 bases at V and 6 bases at J, with 18 bases between the two ends. The CDR3 nucleotides are TGTGCCAGTAGTATCTCTCCTGCAGCAACCTGCGAGCAGTACTTC. As protein: CASSISPAATCEQYF.

A word on this clonotype: A read error is possible here, since a much larger clone lies one base away. J is TRBJ2-7 and V is TRBV20-1; D might be TRBD2 (6 bases). Germline-derived CDR1 and CDR2 are DFQATT and SNEGSKA (reference sequence). The CDR3 extends over 14 amino acids. The CDR3 sequence is CSAIPSDSFYGQYF. CDR3 bases: TGCAGTGCTATTCCTAGCGATTCCTTCTACGGGCAGTACTTC.

Many counts were recorded for this clonotype. The chain has TRBV2 and TRBJ1-4; 8 nucleotides agree with TRBD1. Germline trimming cut 6 bases from V and 4 bases from J; bases unmatched to any gene: 4. This CDR3 spans 14 amino acids. The germline V gene encodes CDR1 SNHLY and CDR2 FYNNEI. CDR3 bases: TGTGCCAGCAGCGGACAGGGCTTTAATGAAAAACTGTTTTTT. It encodes CASSGQGFNEKLFF.

As regards this clonotype: A much larger clone sits a single nucleotide away, making a read error possible. The rearrangement links TRBV6-1 to TRBJ1-5; TRBD1 is a possible D gene (5 bases). The CDR3 consists of 13 residues. Germline loops: CDR1 MNHNS, CDR2 SASEGT. The V gene lost 7 bases and the J gene lost 4 bases, with 11 bases spanning the gap. CDR3 sequence: CASTAGGNQPQHF. The CDR3 DNA sequence: TGTGCCAGCACCGCGGGGGGGAATCAGCCCCAGCATTTT.

This clonotype was picked up many times. The V gene is TRBV7-9, the J gene TRBJ2-6; the D is unclear. The CDR3 runs 15 residues. The germline V gene encodes CDR1 SEHNR and CDR2 FQNEAQ (reference sequence). Trimming pared 2 bases from V and 2 bases from J, leaving 7 bases between. The CDR3 reads CASSLNPTGANVLTF. The CDR3, as DNA: TGTGCCAGCAGCTTAAACCCAACTGGGGCCAACGTCCTGACTTTC.

This clonotype was picked up many times. The CDR3 DNA reads TGCGCCAGCAGCCCTGCGTCCCAGACCCAAGAGACCCAGTACTTC. Amino acid sequence: CASSPASQTQETQYF. The chain recombines TRBV5-1 with TRBJ2-5; D is uncertain. The CDR3 covers 15 residues. The germline V and J ends were trimmed by 4 bases and 1 base, with 14 bases remaining between them. The germline gives CDR1 SGHRS, CDR2 YFSETQ.

This clonotype has a count of ten or more. V and J are TRBV20-1 and TRBJ1-2; 7 bases match TRBD1. The CDR3 has 13 residues. The germline V gene encodes CDR1 DFQATT and CDR2 SNEGSKA (reference sequence). Losses at the gene ends were 3 bases for V and 4 bases for J; bases not matched to a gene: 5. The CDR3 spells CSARVGQTYGYTF. In DNA form, the CDR3 reads TGCAGTGCTAGGGTGGGACAGACCTATGGCTACACCTTC.

This clonotype was seen a handful of times. This rearrangement joins TRBV9 to TRBJ2-1; 9 nucleotides line up with TRBD2. Germline V gene sequence: CDR1 SGDLS, CDR2 YYNGEE. V was clipped by 1 base and J by 9 bases; unmatched bases: 8. CDR3 size: 15 residues. CDR3 nucleotide sequence: TGTGCCAGCAGCGTAACTACGCGGGGGGGCTTTGAGCAGTTCTTC. The encoded protein is CASSVTTRGGFEQFF.

The chain employs TRBV12-5 and TRBJ2-3; 14 bases map to TRBD2. Unmatched junction bases numbered 10, after V lost 7 bases and J lost 1 base. The CDR3 covers 18 residues. Germline CDR1 is LGHNT and CDR2 is FRNRAP. The CDR3 DNA reads as TGTGCTAGTGCCCCTGGGACTAGCGGGAGAAGTGGCACAGATACGCAGTATTTT. Its translation is CASAPGTSGRSGTDTQYF.

This rearrangement joins TRBV12-5 to TRBJ2-3; 9 bases are a match to TRBD2. V trimming: 0 bases; J trimming: 0 bases; junction bases outside the gene matches: 7. Germline V lookup: CDR1 LGHNT, CDR2 FRNRAP. The CDR3 has 18 amino acids. The CDR3: CASGLVRASGASTDTQYF. CDR3 coding DNA: TGTGCTAGTGGTTTGGTAAGGGCTAGCGGGGCTAGCACAGATACGCAGTATTTT. Together with reference TRBV12-5 and TRBJ2-3, the CDR3 gives the full variable domain: DARVTQTPRHKVTEMGQEVTMRCQPILGHNTVFWYRQTMMQGLELLAYFRNRAPLDDSGMPKDRFSAEMPDATLATLKIQPSEPRDSAVYFCASGLVRASGASTDTQYFGPGTRLTVL.

In this sample, this clonotype turned up many times. The rearrangement joins TRBV4-1 to TRBJ2-3, with D possibly TRBD2 on 5 matching bases. Between the trimmed V and J ends, which lost 4 bases and 0 bases, there was a span of 17 bases. CDR3 length: 17 residues. The germline CDR1 and CDR2 sequences are MGHRA and YSYEKL. CDR3 bases: TGCGCCAGCAGCCGACGGACTGCAATTACTAGCACAGATACGCAGTATTTT. Translating gives CASSRRTAITSTDTQYF.

About this clonotype: A read error may explain this, as a much larger clone is one base away. The J gene is TRBJ1-5, the V gene TRBV6-6, with TRBD1 identical over 9 bases. Germline V gene data show CDR1 as MNHNY and CDR2 as SVGAGI (reference sequence). CDR3 length: 17 residues. The CDR3 DNA reads as TGTACCAGCAGCGCTCCCCCGGACAGGGGAATCAATCAGCCCCAGCATTTT. Protein: CTSSAPPDRGINQPQHF.

The chain combines TRBV6-2 or TRBV6-3 with TRBJ2-1, with D hard to call. Germline CDR1 MNHEY, CDR2 SVGEGT. V lost 7 bases and J lost 5, with 18 bases in between. The CDR3 length is 15 residues. CDR3 in amino acids: CASTSVQLWDNEQFF. The CDR3 region has the DNA TGTGCCAGCACCTCCGTACAGCTCTGGGACAATGAGCAGTTCTTC.

Comment on this clonotype: A much larger clonotype is one base distant, so this may be a read error. The rearrangement links TRBV6-6 to TRBJ2-1; D possibly corresponds to TRBD2 (6 bases). Germline CDR1 MNHNY, CDR2 SVGAGI (reference sequence). The CDR3 has 15 amino acids. V lost 3 bases to trimming and J lost 6 bases, with 15 bases between them. Written as DNA, the CDR3 is TGTGCCAGCAGTTATGTGCCAGGGAGGACCAATGAGCAGTTCTTC. It encodes CASSYVPGRTNEQFF.

There are a few counts of this clonotype. This may be a read error, as it is one base from a much larger clone. The chain joins TRBV30 to TRBJ2-1; D gene uncertain. Trimming took 5 bases from V and 6 from J, leaving 8 bases between them. The CDR3 consists of 11 residues. Germline CDR1 GTSNPN, CDR2 SVGIG (reference sequence). The CDR3 DNA follows: TGTGCCTGGGCCACCTGCAATGAGCAGTTCTTC. It codes for CAWATCNEQFF.

This clonotype has at least ten counts. This chain joins TRBV5-1 and TRBJ2-3, with D perhaps matching TRBD2 (5 bases). CDR1 is SGHRS and CDR2 is YFSETQ in the germline V gene. The ends were cut back, 4 bases at V and 2 bases at J, with 11 bases in the middle. CDR3 length: 14 residues. The CDR3 protein is CASSPDLYTDTQYF. In nucleotides, the CDR3 is TGCGCCAGCAGCCCGGACTTATACACAGATACGCAGTATTTT.

There are a few counts of this clonotype. A read error may explain this, as a much larger clone is one base away. This CDR3 fails to terminate in the conserved phenylalanine or tryptophan, so it likely reflects a read error. V and J are TRBV24-1 and TRBJ2-1, with TRBD2 as a possible D gene (6 bases). CDR1 and CDR2 (germline): KGHDR, SFDVKD. Trimming took off 3 bases at V and 8 bases at J, with 10 bases between the two ends. This CDR3 contains 13 residues. CDR3 in amino acids: CATSDGTSHEQFL. CDR3 nucleotides: TGTGCCACCAGTGATGGGACTTCCCATGAGCAGTTCCTC.